Listed here are 21 T cell receptor beta chains from one sample, sequenced in a study of T cell responses to AZD1222 COVID-19 vaccine. Profiling relied on immunoSEQ multiplex PCR, and the TCRdb table lists in-frame clones only, not all of them. The data contain about 100,000 clones, 87% of them singletons. The sequencing used peripheral blood, collected on day 0 of AZD1222 vaccination. The receptors derive from an adult in good health.

The chain employs TRBV6-2 or TRBV6-3 and TRBJ1-3; no definite D call. V was shortened by 6 bases and J by 0 bases, with 21 bases between the two germline ends. Looked up from germline, CDR1 is MNHEY and CDR2 is SVGEGT. The CDR3 covers 18 residues. The CDR3 loop reads CASSMPGREGSSGNTIYF. The CDR3 DNA is TGTGCCAGCAGCATGCCCGGAAGAGAGGGTAGCTCTGGAAACACCATATATTTT.

The genes are TRBV6-5 and TRBJ1-5, with a possible D match to TRBD1 (6 bases). Germline CDR1 MNHEY, CDR2 SVGAGI. V was trimmed by 5 bases and J by 7 bases, leaving 15 bases between them. The CDR3 length is 14 residues. The CDR3 nucleotides are TGTGCCAGCAGTCTCAGGGGAGGGAGGCAGCCCCAGCATTTT. Amino acids: CASSLRGGRQPQHF.

This chain links TRBV28 with TRBJ1-5, with unresolved D. Germline V gene lookup returns CDR1 MDHEN and CDR2 SYDVKM. The length of the CDR3 is 15 residues. The ends were cut back, 2 bases at V and 2 bases at J, with 10 bases in the middle. The CDR3 sequence: CASSLNGRGNQPQHF. In DNA, the CDR3 is TGTGCCAGCAGTTTAAATGGGAGGGGCAATCAGCCCCAGCATTTT.

This chain connects TRBV7-2 to TRBJ1-6; 8 bases map to TRBD1. Looked up from germline, CDR1 is SGHTA and CDR2 is FQGNSA. Germline trimming cut 5 bases from V and 7 bases from J; bases unmatched to any gene: 4. CDR3 size: 14 residues. The CDR3 loop reads CASSIRQGNSPLHF. In DNA form, the CDR3 reads TGTGCCAGCAGCATAAGACAGGGGAATTCACCCCTCCACTTT. The variable domain in full, completed from reference TRBV7-2 and TRBJ1-6, reads GAGVSQSPSNKVTEKGKDVELRCDPISGHTALYWYRQSLGQGLEFLIYFQGNSAPDKSGLPSDRFSAERTGGSVSTLTIQRTQQEDSAVYLCASSIRQGNSPLHFGNGTRLTVT.

V usage is TRBV24-1 and J usage is TRBJ2-3, with D maybe TRBD2 (6 bases). CDR1 is KGHDR and CDR2 is SFDVKD in the germline V gene. Trimming removed 8 bases from V and 9 bases from J, with 17 bases in between. CDR3 length: 13 residues. CDR3 amino acids: CATKGGGRGTQYF. The CDR3 DNA is TGTGCCACCAAAGGTGGGGGTCGGGGGACGCAGTATTTT.

A few counts support this clone. The chain couples TRBV4-2 to TRBJ2-7, with 7 bases fitting TRBD1. CDR1 LGHNA and CDR2 YNFKEQ come from the germline V gene. The CDR3 is 13 residues long. Losses at the gene ends were 4 bases for V and 2 bases for J; bases not matched to a gene: 2. CDR3 sequence (DNA): TGTGCCAGCAGCCTGGACAGGACCTACGAGCAGTACTTC. Protein sequence: CASSLDRTYEQYF.

This chain joins TRBV14 and TRBJ2-4, with a tentative D call TRBD1 (6 bases). V was trimmed by 1 base and J by 6 bases, leaving 10 bases between them. The CDR3 has 14 amino acids. Germline V CDR1 and CDR2: SGHDN, FVKESK. This CDR3 reads CASSQAQGGNIQYF. The DNA of the CDR3 is TGTGCCAGCAGCCAAGCACAGGGTGGAAACATTCAGTACTTC.

V is TRBV6-2 or TRBV6-3 and J is TRBJ1-5, with D possibly matching TRBD1 (5 bases). This CDR3 contains 14 residues. Trimming stripped 2 bases from V and 5 bases from J, with 10 bases between. CDR1 and CDR2 from the germline V gene are MNHEY and SVGEGT. The CDR3 bases are TGTGCCAGCAGTTACGGGGCGAGCTATCAGCCCCAGCATTTT. Translation: CASSYGASYQPQHF.

The J gene is TRBJ2-1, the V gene TRBV24-1; 9 positions match TRBD2. There are 16 residues in the CDR3. V lost 4 bases to trimming and J lost 8 bases; unmatched junction nucleotides: 11. Germline V CDR1 and CDR2: KGHDR, SFDVKD. The CDR3 DNA reads as TGTGCCACCAGTGACAATCTAGCGGGGTCTATGTATGAGCAGTTCTTC. Residues: CATSDNLAGSMYEQFF.

This clone was seen a few times. This CDR3 reads CASSPPEGRSPLHF. The CDR3 nucleotides read TGTGCCAGCAGTCCCCCAGAGGGGAGGTCACCCCTCCACTTT. The chain is built from TRBV28 and TRBJ1-6, with D perhaps matching TRBD1 (5 bases). CDR1 is MDHEN and CDR2 is SYDVKM in the germline V gene. Trimming left V 5 bases short and J 10 bases short, with 15 bases between. The CDR3 has 14 residues.

V gene TRBV5-8 combines with J gene TRBJ1-2, with D uncertain. The V and J ends lost 0 bases and 9 bases respectively, with 12 bases between them. In germline, CDR1 is SGHTS, CDR2 YDEGEE. The CDR3 runs to 13 residues. CDR3 nucleotides: TGTGCCAGCAGCTTGGGACGTTTTCGGAGCTACACCTTC. Residues: CASSLGRFRSYTF. The full variable domain, rest sourced from reference TRBV5-8 and TRBJ1-2, is EAGVTQSPTHLIKTRGQQATLRCSPISGHTSVYWYQQALGLGLQFLLWYDEGEERNRGNFPPRFSGRQFPNYSSELNVNALELEDSALYLCASSLGRFRSYTFGSGTRLTVV.

This chain connects TRBV7-6 to TRBJ1-1; TRBD1 might be the D (6 bases). This CDR3 has 17 amino acids. Germline assignment: CDR1 SGHVS and CDR2 FNYEAQ. Trimming left V 2 bases short and J 5 bases short, with 21 bases between. CDR3: CASSLRGPQQGSTEAFF. The CDR3 coding sequence is TGTGCCAGCAGCTTACGGGGGCCCCAACAGGGAAGTACTGAAGCTTTCTTT.

The chain carries TRBV7-2 and TRBJ1-4, with unresolved D. Trimming removed 5 bases at V and 4 bases at J, with 5 bases between. Germline V gene sequence: CDR1 SGHTA, CDR2 FQGNSA. There are 12 residues in the CDR3. CDR3 coding DNA: TGTGCCAGCAGCCCGGGTAATGAAAAACTGTTTTTT. Translation gives CASSPGNEKLFF.

V and J are TRBV15 and TRBJ2-5; no definite D call. Trimming stripped 0 bases from V and 4 bases from J, with 6 bases between. The CDR3 totals 13 residues. Per the germline V gene, CDR1 is LNHNV and CDR2 is YYDKDF (reference sequence). DNA for the CDR3: TGTGCCACCAGCAGAGATTCCGGAGAGACCCAGTACTTC. Its translation: CATSRDSGETQYF.

Comments on this clone: Other DNA sequences in this sample translate to the same CDR3. The chain recombines TRBV9 with TRBJ1-4; 11 bases align to TRBD1. Germline-derived CDR1 and CDR2 are SGDLS and YYNGEE. J gave up 8 bases and V 2 bases, and 5 bases lay outside the gene matches. CDR3 length: 15 amino acids. CDR3 protein: CASSVGTGGGEKLFF. CDR3 nucleotide sequence: TGTGCCAGCAGCGTCGGGACAGGGGGAGGGGAAAAACTGTTTTTT.

The chain is built from TRBV2 and TRBJ1-3, with D hard to call. The CDR3 totals 13 residues. V lost 2 bases to trimming and J lost 0 bases, with 2 bases between them. Germline V gene data show CDR1 as SNHLY and CDR2 as FYNNEI. The CDR3 DNA is TGTGCCAGCAGTGAATTCTCTGGAAACACCATATATTTT. Translation: CASSEFSGNTIYF.

This clone has only one observation. The chain is built from TRBV25-1 and TRBJ2-5; D uncertain. CDR3 length: 13 residues. V lost 2 bases, J lost 5 bases, and 9 bases lay in between. Germline V CDR1 and CDR2: MGHDK, SYGVNS. The CDR3 bases are TGTGCCAGCAGTGAAAGGCTTGGTGAGACCCAGTACTTC. This translates into CASSERLGETQYF.

CDR3 region: CASRRDRQNTEAFF. The CDR3 DNA is TGTGCCAGCAGGCGGGACAGACAGAACACTGAAGCTTTCTTT. The chain has TRBV6-4 and TRBJ1-1, with TRBD1 matching over 7 bases. The CDR3 is 14 amino acids. J lost 1 base, V lost 6 bases, and 5 bases had no gene match. Germline CDR1 and CDR2: MRHNA and SNTAGT.

This rearrangement joins TRBV1 to TRBJ2-1. TRBV1 is assigned pseudogene status. CDR3 length equals 14 residues. The chain's CDR3 is CTSGGIHTYNEQFF. In DNA form, the CDR3 reads TGCACCAGCGGGGGAATTCATACTTACAATGAGCAGTTCTTC.

In this sample, this clone turned up a few times. The chain combines TRBV4-3 with TRBJ2-7; 10 bases align to TRBD2. The CDR3 spans 15 residues. The V gene's germline CDR1 is LGHNA and CDR2 YSLEER. The junction had 8 bases not matched to a gene; V was cut back by 5 bases and J by 4 bases. DNA of the CDR3: TGCGCCAGCAGCTATGGACTAGCGGCGGGGTACGAGCAGTACTTC. Translating gives CASSYGLAAGYEQYF.

This chain links TRBV5-4 with TRBJ1-1; TRBD1 is a possible D gene (6 bases). Germline V CDR1 and CDR2: SGHNT, YYREEE (reference sequence). Trimming left V 4 bases short and J 1 base short, with 8 bases between. The CDR3 runs 13 residues. CDR3 DNA sequence: TGTGCCAGCAGCAAGGGACAGAACACTGAAGCTTTCTTT. It specifies CASSKGQNTEAFF.